A selection of T cell receptor beta chains follows, all from one sample in a study of blood T cells in healthy people across ages. A single record per CDR3 protein comes from TCRdb applying MiXCR to the 5' RACE reads. Here the sample spans nearly 800,000 distinct CDR3 sequences, 20% to 25% being singletons. These records were also assigned to another study, of T cells of mothers and their children.

The sample comprised blood. Receptors were obtained from a boy aged 5-17 years in good health. The conserved cysteine and the conserved F or W are not part of the CDR3 here. The order of the fields is V gene, CDR3 protein.

v_gene: TRBV6-5
CDR3aa: ASSYSEEEKLF

v_gene: TRBV10-3
CDR3aa: AISEREGGETQY

v_gene: TRBV27
CDR3aa: ASSLMGDNQPQH

v_gene: TRBV5-5
CDR3aa: ASSIQSTDTQY

v_gene: TRBV30
CDR3aa: AWSVTDLTEAF

v_gene: TRBV28
CDR3aa: ASSSPPIGNTIY

v_gene: TRBV27
CDR3aa: ASSLFGGVDYEQY

v_gene: TRBV4-3
CDR3aa: ASSQDRSGAGGYT

v_gene: TRBV4-3
CDR3aa: ASSPRAGDFNEKLF

v_gene: TRBV29-1
CDR3aa: SVGQGASQLF

v_gene: TRBV5-5
CDR3aa: ASSYQTGNTEAF